The 9 T cell receptor beta chains below were found in one sample sequenced in a study of graft-versus-host responses after intestinal transplantation. Method: immunoSEQ multiplex PCR; TCRdb's copy keeps in-frame clones and lacks some. The sample includes some 13,000 clones, roughly two fifths of them seen just once. The specimen was alloreactive CD4+ T cells from a mixed lymphocyte reaction culture, collected before intestinal transplant. Sample subset: CFSE-low proliferating T cells sorted from roughly 6-day pre-transplant mixed lymphocyte reaction (GvH or HvG direction). All receptors come from a human patient who received an intestinal transplant.

V and J are TRBV19 and TRBJ1-1; the D is unclear. In germline, CDR1 is LNHDA, CDR2 SQIVND (reference sequence). The CDR3 consists of 15 residues. The V gene lost 4 bases and the J gene lost 2 bases, with 14 bases spanning the gap. Here the CDR3 reads CASSTPPGFNTEAFF. CDR3 nucleotide sequence: TGTGCCAGTAGTACCCCCCCCGGGTTCAACACTGAAGCTTTCTTT.

By frequency in the sample, this clone is medium-sized. The chain combines TRBV2 with TRBJ2-4; a possible D gene is TRBD1 (6 bases). The CDR3 length is 11 residues. Trimming left V 8 bases short and J 12 bases short, with 14 bases between. CDR1 is SNHLY, CDR2 FYNNEI, per germline. CDR3 in DNA: TGTGCCAGCGCTATAGACAGGTCTCAGTACTTC. Encoded protein: CASAIDRSQYF.

The gene calls are TRBV7-9 and TRBJ1-5; D is ambiguous. Germline V gene sequence: CDR1 SEHNR, CDR2 FQNEAQ (reference sequence). V lost 1 base and J 9 bases, leaving 10 bases between the germline ends. The CDR3 length is 13 residues. For the CDR3, the DNA is TGTGCCAGCAGCTTAGGTGGCGGTTCGCCCCAGCATTTT. Translated: CASSLGGGSPQHF.

This clone turned up a few times. The chain employs TRBV9 and TRBJ2-2; tentatively, D is TRBD2 (5 bases). Between the trimmed V and J ends, which lost 0 bases and 8 bases, there was a span of 11 bases. This CDR3 comprises 14 residues. CDR1 and CDR2 from the germline V gene are SGDLS and YYNGEE. Written as DNA, the CDR3 is TGTGCCAGCAGCGTAGAAGGCGGGCATGGGGAGCTGTTTTTT. This gives the protein CASSVEGGHGELFF.

This CDR3 reads CASSLARGATSLYEQYF. The CDR3 DNA reads TGTGCCAGCAGCTTAGCGCGCGGGGCAACCAGTCTCTACGAGCAGTACTTC. V gene TRBV7-2 combines with J gene TRBJ2-7, with D possibly TRBD2 on 6 matching bases. Deletions cut 0 bases from V and 3 bases from J, with 18 bases between. Germline CDR1 SGHTA, CDR2 FQGNSA. There are 17 residues in the CDR3.

By share, this clone ranks as medium-sized. The chain employs TRBV2 and TRBJ2-7, with D hard to call. Looked up from germline, CDR1 is SNHLY and CDR2 is FYNNEI. The CDR3 consists of 14 residues. Trimming took off 3 bases at V and 2 bases at J, with 11 bases between the two ends. This chain's CDR3 is CASSDAGITYEQYF. CDR3 bases: TGTGCCAGCAGTGATGCAGGTATTACCTACGAGCAGTACTTC.

The rearrangement uses TRBV7-9 and TRBJ2-1; TRBD1 agrees at 9 bases. V shed 4 bases and J 15 bases; nucleotides not matched to a gene: 10. Per germline, CDR1 SEHNR and CDR2 FQNEAQ (reference sequence). The CDR3 has 13 amino acids. CDR3 amino acids: CASSSLGGQGRFF. DNA for the CDR3: TGTGCCAGCAGCTCCCTAGGGGGACAGGGTCGGTTCTTC.

This clone occurred a few times. The J gene is TRBJ1-2, the V gene TRBV10-3; the match to TRBD1 covers 11 bases. The V segment lost 4 bases and the J segment 1 base; nucleotides outside the gene matches: 5. The CDR3 extends over 16 amino acids. Germline loops: CDR1 ENHRY, CDR2 SYGVKD. DNA of the CDR3: TGTGCCATCAGTGCCTGGACAGGGGGCGTTAACTATGGCTACACCTTC. Protein: CAISAWTGGVNYGYTF.

The chain recombines TRBV10-3 with TRBJ1-2, with TRBD1 matching over 7 bases. CDR3 length: 15 amino acids. Germline lookup yields CDR1 ENHRY and CDR2 SYGVKD. Trimming at V came to 5 bases and at J to 4 bases, leaving 10 bases not matched to a gene. The CDR3 DNA reads TGTGCCATCAGTATTAGCCGGGACAGCCCCTATGGCTACACCTTC. This sequence encodes CAISISRDSPYGYTF.